Following are 21 T cell receptor beta chains from one sample sequenced in a study of shared clonotypes between healthy human individuals. Generated by immunoSEQ multiplex PCR, the TCRdb table keeps only in-frame clones and is missing some. The table includes approximately 530,000 clones, approximately 95% detected once. Material for sequencing was naive CD4+ T cells sorted from blood. Sample subset: CD45RA+ positively selected. The receptors were sampled from a woman younger than 45 in good health.

The chain couples TRBV19 to TRBJ1-5, with D possibly being TRBD1 (6 bases). This CDR3 spans 14 amino acids. Germline CDR1 LNHDA, CDR2 SQIVND (reference sequence). The ends were cut back, 8 bases at V and 3 bases at J, with 14 bases in the middle. CDR3 region: CASQVGDTNQPQHF. DNA of the CDR3: TGTGCCAGTCAAGTTGGGGACACCAATCAGCCCCAGCATTTT.

The chain employs TRBV6-1 and TRBJ2-1, with TRBD1 as a possible D gene (6 bases). Germline CDR1 MNHNS, CDR2 SASEGT. V was pared by 10 bases and J by 5 bases, with 21 bases between. The CDR3 is made up of 15 amino acids. The CDR3: CATLKGQWPHNEQFF. As DNA, the CDR3 is TGTGCCACCTTAAAAGGACAGTGGCCCCACAATGAGCAGTTCTTC.

The chain uses TRBV5-1 and TRBJ2-2, with no clear D. CDR3 size: 15 residues. Germline V gives CDR1 SGHRS, CDR2 YFSETQ. The V end was cut by 0 bases, the J end by 6 bases, with 12 bases between. CDR3 coding DNA: TGCGCCAGCAGCTTGGAGGCTGGAATGGCCGGGGAGCTGTTTTTT. Its translation is CASSLEAGMAGELFF.

The rearrangement joins TRBV11-2 to TRBJ1-2; maybe TRBD1 (5 bases). Trimming removed 3 bases from V and 0 bases from J, with 14 bases in between. There are 16 residues in the CDR3. Germline assignment: CDR1 SGHAT and CDR2 FQNNGV. CDR3 amino acids: CASSFGRQTANYGYTF. As DNA, the CDR3 is TGTGCCAGCAGCTTTGGCAGACAGACCGCTAACTATGGCTACACCTTC. Full variable domain (outside the CDR3, taken from reference TRBV11-2 and TRBJ1-2): EAGVAQSPRYKIIEKRQSVAFWCNPISGHATLYWYQQILGQGPKLLIQFQNNGVVDDSQLPKDRFSAERLKGVDSTLKIQPAKLEDSAVYLCASSFGRQTANYGYTFGSGTRLTVV.

The rearrangement joins TRBV6-6 to TRBJ1-6, with D hard to call. CDR1 and CDR2 (germline): MNHNY, SVGAGI (reference sequence). Trimming left V 2 bases short and J 0 bases short, with 5 bases between. The CDR3 has 15 residues. CDR3 sequence: CASSYPSSYNSPLHF. The DNA for the CDR3 is TGTGCCAGCAGTTACCCGAGCTCCTATAATTCACCCCTCCACTTT.

The chain links TRBV7-8 to TRBJ2-3; 10 bases match TRBD2. V gave up 1 base and J gave up 4 bases; unmatched junction bases: 8. The CDR3 contains 17 residues. Germline V CDR1 and CDR2: SGHVS, FQNEAQ. CDR3 DNA: TGTGCCAGCAGCTTAGGTTTAGCGGGAGGCATTTCAGATACGCAGTATTTT. As protein: CASSLGLAGGISDTQYF.

V usage is TRBV19 and J usage is TRBJ1-6, with unresolved D. The CDR3 covers 17 residues. V shed 3 bases and J shed 0 bases, with 12 bases lying between them. The germline V gene encodes CDR1 LNHDA and CDR2 SQIVND (reference sequence). CDR3 residues: CASSISTPSSYNSPLHF. CDR3 coding DNA: TGTGCCAGTAGTATCTCTACGCCGAGCTCCTATAATTCACCCCTCCACTTT.

This sequence joins TRBV5-4 and TRBJ2-3, with 8 bases fitting TRBD1. The CDR3 is 15 residues long. J gave up 4 bases and V 0 bases, and 4 bases lay outside the gene matches. The germline gives CDR1 SGHNT, CDR2 YYREEE (reference sequence). The CDR3 loop is CASSLVSGGSDTQYF. CDR3 sequence (DNA): TGTGCCAGCAGCTTGGTGTCAGGGGGCTCAGATACGCAGTATTTT.

The CDR3 loop is CASSLQGRRPGTWGEKLFF. CDR3 nucleotide sequence: TGTGCCAGCAGTTTACAGGGAAGGAGACCAGGCACTTGGGGTGAAAAACTGTTTTTT. This chain links TRBV27 with TRBJ1-4; D is perhaps TRBD1 (5 bases). The CDR3 totals 19 residues. The germline CDR1 and CDR2 sequences are MNHEY and SMNVEV (reference sequence). V was trimmed by 2 bases and J by 7 bases, leaving 26 bases between them.

The rearrangement uses TRBV4-2 and TRBJ1-5, with 7 bases matching TRBD1. Germline V CDR1 and CDR2: LGHNA, YNFKEQ. There are 17 residues in the CDR3. The ends lost 4 bases at V and 0 bases at J; junction bases unmatched: 9. The CDR3: CASSRRFTGDSNQPQHF. The DNA for the CDR3 is TGTGCCAGCAGCCGTCGGTTTACAGGGGATAGCAATCAGCCCCAGCATTTT.

This chain links TRBV5-4 with TRBJ2-1; D unresolved. Germline V lookup: CDR1 SGHNT, CDR2 YYREEE (reference sequence). CDR3 length: 15 residues. Trimming removed 5 bases at V and 5 bases at J, with 17 bases between. In nucleotides, the CDR3 is TGTGCCAGCAGACGGGTTGGCCAGGTGGACAATGAGCAGTTCTTC. It yields the protein CASRRVGQVDNEQFF.

The chain links TRBV11-2 to TRBJ2-7, with TRBD1 matching 7 bases. There are 13 residues in the CDR3. Germline V gene sequence: CDR1 SGHAT, CDR2 FQNNGV. V shed 4 bases and J 5 bases; nucleotides not matched to a gene: 5. CDR3 in DNA: TGTGCCAGCAGCTCCGACAGGGCACACGAGCAGTACTTC. Its translation is CASSSDRAHEQYF.

The genes are TRBV7-2 and TRBJ2-7; 10 bases fit TRBD2. CDR3 size: 16 residues. In germline, CDR1 is SGHTA, CDR2 FQGNSA. The V and J ends lost 4 bases and 3 bases, in that order; junction bases with no gene match: 9. CDR3 nucleotide sequence: TGTGCCAGCAGCTCGTTCTCGGGACTAGCGAGCTACGAGCAGTACTTC. Its translation: CASSSFSGLASYEQYF.

The rearrangement links TRBV19 to TRBJ1-1; TRBD1 might be the D (5 bases). The germline V and J ends were trimmed by 4 bases and 5 bases, with 11 bases remaining between them. Germline V lookup: CDR1 LNHDA, CDR2 SQIVND (reference sequence). This CDR3 spans 13 amino acids. The CDR3 reads CASSSSGRTEAFF. Written as DNA, the CDR3 is TGTGCCAGTAGTAGCTCAGGGAGGACTGAAGCTTTCTTT.

V and J are TRBV7-2 and TRBJ1-4; D is unresolved. The CDR3 sequence is 16 residues long. Germline loops: CDR1 SGHTA, CDR2 FQGNSA. The germline V and J ends were trimmed by 0 bases and 0 bases, with 8 bases remaining between them. CDR3 coding DNA: TGTGCCAGCAGCTTAGCATCAACAGCAACTAATGAAAAACTGTTTTTT. It is translated as CASSLASTATNEKLFF.

J is TRBJ1-1 and V is TRBV6-6, with TRBD1 matching over 8 bases. This CDR3 spans 13 amino acids. The V segment lost 6 bases and the J segment 3 bases; nucleotides outside the gene matches: 3. Germline V gene lookup returns CDR1 MNHNY and CDR2 SVGAGI (reference sequence). CDR3 in amino acids: CASSQDRDTEAFF. CDR3 coding DNA: TGTGCCAGCAGCCAGGACAGGGACACTGAAGCTTTCTTT.

V gene TRBV25-1 combines with J gene TRBJ2-5; D may correspond to TRBD1 or TRBD2 (5 bases each). V was clipped by 4 bases and J by 5 bases, with 11 bases between them. This CDR3 is 13 amino acids long. Germline CDR1 is MGHDK and CDR2 is SYGVNS. The DNA of the CDR3 is TGTGCCAGCAGTGTTCCGGGACGGGAGACCCAGTACTTC. Residues: CASSVPGRETQYF.

This clone was observed a single time. The chain links TRBV28 to TRBJ2-3; either TRBD1 or TRBD2 may fit D (5 bases each). Germline loops: CDR1 MDHEN, CDR2 SYDVKM. V was cut by 6 bases and J by 3 bases, with 22 bases left in between. There are 17 residues in the CDR3. The CDR3 region has the DNA TGTGCCAGCAGGTTTTCGAGGGGCAGGGCCGGAACAGATACGCAGTATTTT. It yields the protein CASRFSRGRAGTDTQYF.

J is TRBJ2-1 and V is TRBV28; 8 bases map to TRBD2. Germline CDR1 reads MDHEN; CDR2 reads SYDVKM. This CDR3 spans 15 amino acids. After removal of 3 bases from V and 7 bases from J, the junction contained 8 bases not matched to a gene. The CDR3 DNA reads as TGTGCCAGCAGTTTGGCCGGGAGGGCCCGGAATGAGCAGTTCTTC. This codes for CASSLAGRARNEQFF. Variable domain in full (rest from reference TRBV28 and TRBJ2-1): DVKVTQSSRYLVKRTGEKVFLECVQDMDHENMFWYRQDPGLGLRLIYFSYDVKMKEKGDIPEGYSVSREKKERFSLILESASTNQTSMYLCASSLAGRARNEQFFGPGTRLTVL.

The chain links TRBV10-3 to TRBJ1-2; 7 bases align to TRBD1. Germline CDR1 is ENHRY and CDR2 is SYGVKD. This CDR3 has 14 residues. The ends lost 5 bases at V and 2 bases at J; junction bases unmatched: 5. The CDR3 DNA reads TGTGCCATCAGTTCCGGGACAGAGAACTATGGCTACACCTTC. The encoded protein is CAISSGTENYGYTF.

This clone was seen more than once but under ten times. V usage is TRBV29-1 and J usage is TRBJ2-5; a possible D gene is TRBD2 (6 bases). The CDR3 runs to 12 residues. The germline V gene has CDR1 SQVTM and CDR2 ANQGSEA. V was pared by 7 bases and J by 5 bases, with 14 bases between. The CDR3, as DNA: TGCAGCGCCGCGACTAGTGGTGAGACCCAGTACTTC. Translation gives CSAATSGETQYF. The variable domain in full, with the rest retrieved from reference TRBV29-1 and TRBJ2-5, is SAVISQKPSRDICQRGTSLTIQCQVDSQVTMMFWYRQQPGQSLTLIATANQGSEATYESGFVIDKFPISRPNLTFSTLTVSNMSPEDSSIYLCSAATSGETQYFGPGTRLLVL.